The 22 T cell receptor beta chains reported below all come from one sample, sequenced in a study of human T cells and chemical hapten exposure. TCRdb re-analysed the RACE reads in MiXCR, keeping a single row per CDR3 protein. The sample shows about 250,000 distinct CDR3 sequences, just under 8% of them seen only once. As to time point: pre-sensitization, week 0. Sample treatment: therapeutic diphenylcyclopropenone sensitization with weekly scalp DPC. The input for sequencing was whole blood, taken in connection with sensitization to the hapten diphenylcyclopropenone (DPC). These receptor sequences come from a man younger than 35 with alopecia areata. Some clones in this sample may be carry-over from other donors' samples.

In its sample, this clonotype was seen a few times. The chain links TRBV7-3 to TRBJ1-1, with a tentative D call TRBD1 (6 bases). Trimming pared 0 bases from V and 4 bases from J, leaving 18 bases between. The germline V gene has CDR1 SGHTA and CDR2 FQGTGA. This CDR3 is 17 amino acids long. This chain's CDR3 is CASSLTWDTGIGTEAFF. As DNA, the CDR3 is TGTGCCAGCAGCTTAACGTGGGACACGGGCATCGGCACTGAAGCTTTCTTT.

This clonotype turned up a few times. This chain connects TRBV6-5 to TRBJ1-4, with unresolved D. The V end lost 6 bases, the J end lost 8 bases, and 19 bases lay between the germline ends. CDR3 size: 15 residues. The germline gives CDR1 MNHEY, CDR2 SVGAGI. The CDR3 sequence: CASSRTFSVGEKLFF. The DNA of the CDR3 is TGTGCCAGCAGCCGGACTTTCTCGGTCGGGGAAAAACTGTTTTTT.

This clonotype was seen at least ten times. The gene calls are TRBV9 and TRBJ1-2; TRBD1 matches at 8 bases. With 1 base clipped from V and 5 bases from J, the junction kept 4 bases outside the gene matches. Germline CDR1 is SGDLS and CDR2 is YYNGEE. The CDR3 length is 14 residues. The CDR3 region has the DNA TGTGCCAGCAGCGTATCCCAGGGGGCGTATGGCTACACCTTC. Translating it yields CASSVSQGAYGYTF. Looking up the rest from reference TRBV9 and TRBJ1-2 gives the full variable domain: DSGVTQTPKHLITATGQRVTLRCSPRSGDLSVYWYQQSLDQGLQFLIQYYNGEERAKGNILERFSAQQFPDLHSELNLSSLELGDSALYFCASSVSQGAYGYTFGSGTRLTVV.

The rearrangement joins TRBV4-1 to TRBJ1-2; no definite D call. The V end was cut by 0 bases, the J end by 3 bases, with 14 bases between. CDR1 is MGHRA, CDR2 YSYEKL, per germline. This CDR3 contains 16 residues. CDR3 in amino acids: CASSQEDSGPHYGYTF. CDR3 DNA sequence: TGCGCCAGCAGCCAAGAGGATTCAGGTCCCCACTATGGCTACACCTTC.

This clonotype was picked up many times. The gene calls are TRBV12-3 or TRBV12-4 and TRBJ1-1, with D unclear. CDR3 length: 14 residues. Trimming pared 5 bases from V and 1 base from J, leaving 11 bases between. CDR3 amino acids: CASSLGYQNTEAFF. The DNA for the CDR3 is TGTGCCAGCAGTCTAGGGTATCAGAACACTGAAGCTTTCTTT.

This clonotype was counted a few times. This chain uses TRBV29-1 with TRBJ2-7; a possible D gene is TRBD1 (5 bases). The CDR3 has 14 residues. V was trimmed by 4 bases and J by 4 bases, leaving 17 bases between them. CDR1 is SQVTM, CDR2 ANQGSEA, per germline. CDR3 in amino acids: CSVVPQTASYEQYF. In DNA, the CDR3 is TGCAGCGTTGTGCCGCAGACAGCCAGTTACGAGCAGTACTTC.

This clonotype was counted at least ten times. The V gene is TRBV29-1, the J gene TRBJ1-1; D gene ambiguous. This CDR3 spans 14 amino acids. Trimming took off 3 bases at V and 3 bases at J, with 14 bases between the two ends. The germline V gene has CDR1 SQVTM and CDR2 ANQGSEA. CDR3 coding DNA: TGCAGCGTTGACGGAATAGGTCAGGACACTGAAGCTTTCTTT. Protein sequence: CSVDGIGQDTEAFF. Full variable domain (rest looked up from reference TRBV29-1 and TRBJ1-1): SAVISQKPSRDICQRGTSLTIQCQVDSQVTMMFWYRQQPGQSLTLIATANQGSEATYESGFVIDKFPISRPNLTFSTLTVSNMSPEDSSIYLCSVDGIGQDTEAFFGQGTRLTVV.

This clonotype was seen ten or more times. The chain combines TRBV7-2 with TRBJ2-3; TRBD1 agrees at 8 bases. Germline loops: CDR1 SGHTA, CDR2 FQGNSA. V gave up 5 bases and J gave up 5 bases; unmatched junction bases: 12. The CDR3 extends over 16 amino acids. CDR3: CASSRKAGGGGDTQYF. For the CDR3, the DNA is TGTGCCAGCAGCAGAAAGGCAGGGGGCGGAGGAGATACGCAGTATTTT.

This clonotype was picked up many times. The rearrangement links TRBV6-2 or TRBV6-3 to TRBJ1-2; D uncertain. This CDR3 is built from 12 residues. Trimming shortened V by 2 bases and J by 5 bases, and 6 bases separated the two germline ends. From germline, CDR1 is MNHEY and CDR2 SVGEGT. The CDR3 protein is CASSYRKYGYTF. Here the CDR3 DNA reads TGTGCCAGCAGTTACCGTAAATATGGCTACACCTTC.

This clonotype was observed a handful of times. This chain links TRBV2 with TRBJ1-2; no reliable D call. The CDR3 contains 14 residues. Germline CDR1 reads SNHLY; CDR2 reads FYNNEI. V was clipped by 1 base and J by 4 bases, with 10 bases between them. The DNA for the CDR3 is TGTGCCAGCAGTGAAGAACTAGGGCGCTATGGCTACACCTTC. This sequence encodes CASSEELGRYGYTF.

The chain employs TRBV3-1 and TRBJ2-5; the match to TRBD2 covers 9 bases. The germline gives CDR1 LGHDT, CDR2 YNNKEL (reference sequence). With V trimmed by 4 bases and J by 4 bases, 10 bases remained unmatched. This CDR3 contains 16 residues. The CDR3 nucleotides are TGTGCCAGCAGCCCCCCAGCGCGGGGGGGCGGAGAGACCCAGTACTTC. Translated, it gives CASSPPARGGGETQYF.

This clonotype was counted only a few times. The chain employs TRBV7-9 and TRBJ2-5; 10 nucleotides line up with TRBD2. Germline V lookup: CDR1 SEHNR, CDR2 FQNEAQ (reference sequence). V shed 6 bases, J shed 4 bases, and the junction held 2 bases outside the gene matches. This CDR3 contains 13 residues. Here the CDR3 reads CASRVAGGETQYF. In DNA form, the CDR3 reads TGTGCCAGCAGGGTAGCGGGGGGAGAGACCCAGTACTTC.

This clonotype was detected a few times. V gene TRBV5-1 combines with J gene TRBJ1-1; tentative D call: TRBD1 (6 bases). The CDR3 runs 18 residues. Germline V gene sequence: CDR1 SGHRS, CDR2 YFSETQ. The V and J ends lost 4 bases and 0 bases respectively, with 22 bases between them. This CDR3 is CASSTDQGSLQLNTEAFF. The CDR3 DNA sequence: TGCGCCAGCAGCACCGACCAGGGGTCGCTACAATTGAACACTGAAGCTTTCTTT.

This clonotype was detected a few times. The rearrangement uses TRBV28 and TRBJ2-5; D unresolved. The CDR3 sequence is 9 residues long. Germline V CDR1 and CDR2: MDHEN, SYDVKM. Trimming cost V 9 bases and J 5 bases, with 4 bases left between them. CDR3 DNA: TGTGCCAGGGGTGAGACCCAGTACTTC. The encoded protein is CARGETQYF.

The chain uses TRBV6-6 and TRBJ2-5; D is unresolved. The CDR3 extends over 13 amino acids. V was pared by 3 bases and J by 7 bases, with 12 bases between. Germline V gives CDR1 MNHNY, CDR2 SVGAGI (reference sequence). CDR3 region: CASSYDRLGTQYF. CDR3 coding DNA: TGTGCCAGCAGTTATGACCGTTTAGGGACCCAGTACTTC.

This clonotype was observed a few times. V gene TRBV7-8 combines with J gene TRBJ1-5; the match to TRBD1 covers 8 bases. Germline trimming cut 3 bases from V and 5 bases from J; bases unmatched to any gene: 6. Germline V gives CDR1 SGHVS, CDR2 FQNEAQ. This CDR3 region has 15 residues. CDR3: CASSLDREVYQPQHF. CDR3 coding DNA: TGTGCCAGCAGCTTGGACAGGGAGGTCTATCAGCCCCAGCATTTT.

The sample holds many counts of this clonotype. The chain is built from TRBV29-1 and TRBJ1-1; TRBD1 might be the D (5 bases). Trimming removed 6 bases from V and 6 bases from J, with 14 bases in between. Germline V gene sequence: CDR1 SQVTM, CDR2 ANQGSEA. This CDR3 is built from 12 residues. In DNA, the CDR3 is TGCAGCGTCACGGGGGAGGAGGCTGAAGCTTTCTTT. It codes for CSVTGEEAEAFF.

This chain uses TRBV11-2 with TRBJ2-5; TRBD2 might be the D (6 bases). V lost 3 bases to trimming and J lost 4 bases, with 15 bases between them. The CDR3 has 15 residues. The germline V gene encodes CDR1 SGHAT and CDR2 FQNNGV. Here the CDR3 reads CASSFFGGSGETQYF. CDR3 nucleotide sequence: TGTGCCAGCAGCTTTTTCGGGGGATCCGGAGAGACCCAGTACTTC. Complete variable domain (other parts from reference TRBV11-2 and TRBJ2-5): EAGVAQSPRYKIIEKRQSVAFWCNPISGHATLYWYQQILGQGPKLLIQFQNNGVVDDSQLPKDRFSAERLKGVDSTLKIQPAKLEDSAVYLCASSFFGGSGETQYFGPGTRLLVL.

This clonotype was seen a few times. This chain joins TRBV6-5 and TRBJ2-7; 9 bases map to TRBD1. In germline, CDR1 is MNHEY, CDR2 SVGAGI. There are 18 residues in the CDR3. V trimming: 0 bases; J trimming: 4 bases; junction bases outside the gene matches: 13. For the CDR3, the DNA is TGTGCCAGCAGTTACTCGATGTACTCGGGACAGGGATCTTACGAGCAGTACTTC. Protein: CASSYSMYSGQGSYEQYF.

The rearrangement links TRBV4-3 to TRBJ2-2; 8 positions match TRBD1. The CDR3 runs to 17 residues. After removal of 3 bases from V and 0 bases from J, the junction contained 6 bases not matched to a gene. CDR1 is LGHNA and CDR2 is YSLEER in the germline V gene. CDR3 DNA sequence: TGCGCCAGCAGCCAGGAAGGACAGGGTACGAACACCGGGGAGCTGTTTTTT. Encoded protein: CASSQEGQGTNTGELFF.

The V gene is TRBV4-1, the J gene TRBJ2-5; possibly TRBD2 for D (5 bases). Germline CDR1 MGHRA, CDR2 YSYEKL. V lost 2 bases and J 7 bases, leaving 14 bases between the germline ends. The length of the CDR3 is 14 residues. CDR3 amino acids: CASSQIVAWATQYF. DNA for the CDR3: TGCGCCAGCAGCCAAATTGTAGCGTGGGCGACCCAGTACTTC.

This clonotype was detected a few times. The rearrangement joins TRBV20-1 to TRBJ1-1; 7 bases align to TRBD1. Germline V gene lookup returns CDR1 DFQATT and CDR2 SNEGSKA (reference sequence). The V and J ends lost 1 base and 0 bases, in that order; junction bases with no gene match: 2. CDR3 size: 14 residues. CDR3 sequence: CSARGDSMNTEAFF. The CDR3 DNA follows: TGCAGTGCTAGAGGGGACAGCATGAACACTGAAGCTTTCTTT.